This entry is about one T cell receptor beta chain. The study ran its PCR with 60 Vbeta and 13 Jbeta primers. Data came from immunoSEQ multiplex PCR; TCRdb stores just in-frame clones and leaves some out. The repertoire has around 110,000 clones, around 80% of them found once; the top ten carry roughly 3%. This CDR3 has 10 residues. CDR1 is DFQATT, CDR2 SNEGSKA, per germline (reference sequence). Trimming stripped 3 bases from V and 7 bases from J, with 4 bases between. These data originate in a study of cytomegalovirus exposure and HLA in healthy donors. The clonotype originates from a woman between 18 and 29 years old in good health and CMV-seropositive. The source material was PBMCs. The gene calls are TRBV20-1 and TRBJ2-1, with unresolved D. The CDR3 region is CSARRNEQFF. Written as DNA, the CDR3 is TGCAGTGCTAGGCGTAATGAGCAGTTCTTC.